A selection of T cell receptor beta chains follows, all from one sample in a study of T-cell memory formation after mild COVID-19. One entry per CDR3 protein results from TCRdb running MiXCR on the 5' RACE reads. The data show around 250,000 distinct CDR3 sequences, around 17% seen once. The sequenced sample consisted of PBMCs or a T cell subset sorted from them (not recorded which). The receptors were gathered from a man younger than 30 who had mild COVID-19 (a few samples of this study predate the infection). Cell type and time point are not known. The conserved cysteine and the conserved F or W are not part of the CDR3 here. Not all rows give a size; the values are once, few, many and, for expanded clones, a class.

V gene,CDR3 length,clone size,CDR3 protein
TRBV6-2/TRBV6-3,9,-,ASSGSDTQY
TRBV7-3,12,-,ASGVRGNTGELF
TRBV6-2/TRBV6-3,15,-,ASSLRRTSGGANEQY
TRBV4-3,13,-,ASSKRDRSPPGYT
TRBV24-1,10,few,ATSVQEGPQH
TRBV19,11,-,ASSDGVRQPQH
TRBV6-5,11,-,ASTQGLYGELF
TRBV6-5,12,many,ASSYMGTSETQY
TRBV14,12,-,ASSQVPVLDGYT
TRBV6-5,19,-,ASSYIETGGPTPYGANVLT
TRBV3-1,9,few,ASSVEETQY
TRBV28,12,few,ASTGPGRTDTQY
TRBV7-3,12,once,ASSPREGGYGYT
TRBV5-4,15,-,ASSLSLGDSGANVLT
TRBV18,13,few,ASSPTGAEGETQY
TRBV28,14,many,ASSRTGGDGNQPQH
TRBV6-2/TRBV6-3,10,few,ASSFFSDTQY
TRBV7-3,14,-,ASSLNSGGTTDTQY
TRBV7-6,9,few,ASSFGWGQY
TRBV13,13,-,ASSEGRGENTEAF
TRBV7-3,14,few,ASSLRVRGVKETQY
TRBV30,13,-,AWSAQRGGRETQY
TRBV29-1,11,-,SSDRGAQETQY
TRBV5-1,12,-,ASSPGTANEKLF
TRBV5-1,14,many,ASSPGDGALTDTQY
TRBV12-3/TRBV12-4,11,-,ASVRGAADTQY
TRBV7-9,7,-,ASSSEAF
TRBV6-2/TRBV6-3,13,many,ASSYFGTGHQPQH
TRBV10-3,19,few,AIRSQIYSGTSGASTDTQY
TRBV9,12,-,ASSNGQGHYGYT
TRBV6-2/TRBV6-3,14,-,ASSYSAGAGNQPQH
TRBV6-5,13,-,ASSYSGLGTDTQY
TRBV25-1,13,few,ASSESAGRTETQY
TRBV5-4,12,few,ASSLAVATGELF
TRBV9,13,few,ASSVGLQGGDEQF
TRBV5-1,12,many,ASSLYIKGYGYT
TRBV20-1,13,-,SARVREATVNEQF
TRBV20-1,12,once,SARGGGQRTEAF
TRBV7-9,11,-,ASSLVLGDEQY
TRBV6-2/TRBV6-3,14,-,ASRSPRAGWNQPQH
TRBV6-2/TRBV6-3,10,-,ASSYSVGTQY
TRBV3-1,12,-,ASSQTDGNSPLH
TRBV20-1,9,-,SASFGTGAF
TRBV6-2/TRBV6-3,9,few,ASSKTGELF
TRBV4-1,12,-,ASSRVGTEETQY
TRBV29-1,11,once,SVEESGAVGYT
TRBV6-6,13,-,ASSYGGLRHYGYT